Each of the 15 T cell receptor beta chains below was sequenced from the same sample in a study of blood T cell repertoires in COVID-19 (dated by TCRdb to 2018 to 2020). Libraries were built with the immunoSEQ multiplex PCR assay. Drawn from immuneACCESS, this table holds only the in-frame rearrangements with V and J called that TCRdb kept. Clones are partly lost; checked studies trace under half to an unresolved V gene and leave the rest unexplained. Counted in this sample were roughly 310,000 clones; 88% of them appeared once. 4% of the sample is held by the ten biggest clonotypes. Sequencing input: peripheral blood. These receptors were taken from a woman in her fifties or sixties with active or convalescent COVID-19.

The chain carries TRBV6-2 or TRBV6-3 and TRBJ2-7; perhaps TRBD1 as D (5 bases). V lost 0 bases to trimming and J lost 7 bases, with 10 bases between them. The CDR3 sequence is 13 residues long. Germline loops: CDR1 MNHEY, CDR2 SVGEGT. Written as DNA, the CDR3 is TGTGCCAGCAGTTACTCGGTACAGGTAGAGCAGTACTTC. Translated, it gives CASSYSVQVEQYF.

This chain links TRBV6-5 with TRBJ2-3; the match to TRBD1 covers 8 bases. The germline gives CDR1 MNHEY, CDR2 SVGAGI. CDR3 length: 15 residues. J was trimmed by 4 bases and V by 6 bases; bases with no gene match: 9. DNA of the CDR3: TGTGCCAGCAGCGCGAACAGGGGGAGGTCAGATACGCAGTATTTT. Translated, it gives CASSANRGRSDTQYF.

CDR3 in amino acids: CASSLWTTGGGSGYTF. As DNA, the CDR3 is TGTGCCAGCAGCCTATGGACCACAGGGGGGGGGTCTGGCTACACCTTC. V is TRBV9 and J is TRBJ1-2; TRBD1 aligns across 8 bases. Germline V lookup: CDR1 SGDLS, CDR2 YYNGEE. V was pared by 4 bases and J by 7 bases, with 15 bases of the junction left unmatched. CDR3 length equals 16 residues.

The chain combines TRBV4-2 with TRBJ1-5, with TRBD1 matching 7 bases. The CDR3 has 14 residues. The V gene's germline CDR1 is LGHNA and CDR2 YNFKEQ. V shed 3 bases and J 3 bases; nucleotides not matched to a gene: 2. Written as DNA, the CDR3 is TGTGCCAGCAGCCAGGGACAGAACAATCAGCCCCAGCATTTT. This encodes CASSQGQNNQPQHF.

The chain employs TRBV6-1 and TRBJ1-4, with TRBD1 as a possible D gene (5 bases). CDR3 length: 15 amino acids. From germline, CDR1 is MNHNS and CDR2 SASEGT. V was cut by 3 bases and J by 8 bases, with 16 bases left in between. The chain's CDR3 is CASSDLQGGREKLFF. CDR3 nucleotide sequence: TGTGCCAGCAGTGACCTTCAGGGCGGACGCGAAAAACTGTTTTTT.

CDR3 in amino acids: CASSPSSGRATGELFF. The CDR3 DNA reads as TGTGCCAGCAGCCCCTCTAGCGGGAGGGCCACCGGGGAGCTGTTTTTT. This chain uses TRBV7-3 with TRBJ2-2; 12 nucleotides align to TRBD2. This CDR3 contains 16 residues. The V segment lost 5 bases and the J segment 4 bases; nucleotides outside the gene matches: 5. The germline gives CDR1 SGHTA, CDR2 FQGTGA.

This clone appeared once. The gene calls are TRBV6-5 and TRBJ1-4; tentative D call: TRBD1 (6 bases). Deletions cut 9 bases from V and 3 bases from J, with 14 bases between. CDR1 is MNHEY, CDR2 SVGAGI, per germline. The CDR3 runs to 14 residues. CDR3 DNA sequence: TGTGCCAGTCACAGGGATCTTGCTAATGAAAAACTGTTTTTT. Encoded protein: CASHRDLANEKLFF.

V usage is TRBV5-1 and J usage is TRBJ1-2, with TRBD1 identical over 8 bases. V trimming: 0 bases; J trimming: 2 bases; junction bases outside the gene matches: 9. CDR1 SGHRS and CDR2 YFSETQ come from the germline V gene. The CDR3 runs to 17 residues. The CDR3 sequence is CASSLAIGQGQNYGYTF. Here the CDR3 DNA reads TGCGCCAGCAGCTTGGCGATAGGACAGGGCCAGAACTATGGCTACACCTTC.

This rearrangement joins TRBV2 to TRBJ2-7, with a possible D match to TRBD1 (5 bases). Germline values: CDR1 SNHLY, CDR2 FYNNEI. CDR3 size: 11 residues. V lost 8 bases to trimming and J lost 3 bases, with 8 bases between them. The CDR3 nucleotides are TGTGCCAGCGCGACAGTCTACGAGCAGTACTTC. Translating gives CASATVYEQYF.

This clone was found once. The chain carries TRBV12-3 or TRBV12-4 and TRBJ2-1; 8 positions agree with TRBD2. The CDR3 covers 13 residues. Trimming at V came to 7 bases and at J to 4 bases, leaving 3 bases not matched to a gene. CDR3 DNA: TGTGCCAGCAAACTAGCGGAGTACAATGAGCAGTTCTTC. This encodes CASKLAEYNEQFF.

The V gene is TRBV18, the J gene TRBJ2-7, with D possibly being TRBD1 (6 bases). The germline V and J ends were trimmed by 1 base and 4 bases, with 11 bases remaining between them. This CDR3 spans 14 amino acids. Per the germline V gene, CDR1 is KGHSH and CDR2 is LQKENI. The CDR3 protein is CASSPQNQGYEQYF. CDR3 in DNA: TGTGCCAGCTCACCACAAAACCAGGGGTACGAGCAGTACTTC.

The chain couples TRBV5-1 to TRBJ2-5; D ambiguous. With 7 bases removed from V and 3 bases from J, the gap between germline ends came to 7 bases. The CDR3 runs to 11 residues. Per germline, CDR1 SGHRS and CDR2 YFSETQ. CDR3 coding DNA: TGCGCCAGCGCTAACGAAGAGACCCAGTACTTC. Residues: CASANEETQYF. Based on the CDR3 plus reference TRBV5-1 and TRBJ2-5, the full variable domain is KAGVTQTPRYLIKTRGQQVTLSCSPISGHRSVSWYQQTPGQGLQFLFEYFSETQRNKGNFPGRFSGRQFSNSRSEMNVSTLELGDSALYLCASANEETQYFGPGTRLLVL.

The rearrangement uses TRBV5-1 and TRBJ2-4; possibly TRBD2 for D (6 bases). CDR3 length: 18 amino acids. Per germline, CDR1 SGHRS and CDR2 YFSETQ. With 4 bases removed from V and 0 bases from J, the gap between germline ends came to 20 bases. The CDR3 nucleotides are TGCGCCAGCAGCCCCGGACTACTAAAACAACTAGCCAAAAACATTCAGTACTTC. Amino acids: CASSPGLLKQLAKNIQYF.

The chain joins TRBV5-1 to TRBJ2-7; D not resolved. V was trimmed by 5 bases and J by 7 bases, leaving 22 bases between them. The CDR3 is made up of 15 amino acids. Germline CDR1 SGHRS, CDR2 YFSETQ. CDR3 bases: TGCGCCAGCAGGATGACTCCTTCGGTCGGAAGAGAGCAGTACTTC. As protein: CASRMTPSVGREQYF.

The chain couples TRBV2 to TRBJ1-5, with D perhaps matching TRBD1 (6 bases). In germline, CDR1 is SNHLY, CDR2 FYNNEI. There are 15 residues in the CDR3. Trimming shortened V by 4 bases and J by 3 bases, and 13 bases separated the two germline ends. The CDR3 DNA is TGTGCCAGCAGTGGGTCTGGGGGCTACAATCAGCCCCAGCATTTT. Translated: CASSGSGGYNQPQHF.